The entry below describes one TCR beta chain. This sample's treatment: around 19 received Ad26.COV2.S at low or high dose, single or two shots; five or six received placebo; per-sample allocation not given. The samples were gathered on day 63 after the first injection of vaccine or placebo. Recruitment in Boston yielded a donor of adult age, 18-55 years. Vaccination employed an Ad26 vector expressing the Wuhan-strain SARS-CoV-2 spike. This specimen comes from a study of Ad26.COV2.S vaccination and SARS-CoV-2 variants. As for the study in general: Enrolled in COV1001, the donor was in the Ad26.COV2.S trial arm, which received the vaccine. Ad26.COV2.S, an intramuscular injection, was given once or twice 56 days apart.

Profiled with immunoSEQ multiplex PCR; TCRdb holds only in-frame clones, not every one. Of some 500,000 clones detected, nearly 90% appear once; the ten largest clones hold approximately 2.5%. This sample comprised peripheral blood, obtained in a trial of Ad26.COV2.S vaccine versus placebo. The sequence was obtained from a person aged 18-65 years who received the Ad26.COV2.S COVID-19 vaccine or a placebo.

The CDR3 region is CATSSRTGGTTEAFF. CDR3 nucleotides: TGTGCCACCAGCAGCAGAACAGGGGGCACCACTGAAGCTTTCTTT. V usage is TRBV15 and J usage is TRBJ1-1; the match to TRBD1 covers 9 bases. The CDR3 spans 15 residues. J gave up 4 bases and V 3 bases, and 6 bases lay outside the gene matches. Germline V gene data show CDR1 as LNHNV and CDR2 as YYDKDF (reference sequence). Full variable domain (remainder filled in from reference TRBV15 and TRBJ1-1): DAMVIQNPRYQVTQFGKPVTLSCSQTLNHNVMYWYQQKSSQAPKLLFHYYDKDFNNEADTPDNFQSRRPNTSFCFLDIRSPGLGDTAMYLCATSSRTGGTTEAFFGQGTRLTVV.